The entry that follows covers one T cell receptor (beta chain) sequence. At one boundary the junction diverges from the germline segment, which might be a read error. The CDR3 contains 15 residues. Germline lookup yields CDR1 MDHEN and CDR2 SYDVKM. The sample belongs to a study of blood T cells in healthy people across ages. For the second PCR, which ran for about 6 to 11 cycles, a sample-barcoded 5' primer and a J-beta primer mix were used. A single record per CDR3 protein comes from TCRdb applying MiXCR to the 5' RACE reads. The top ten hold roughly 23% of the sample, which has some 1,800,000 distinct CDR3 sequences, roughly two fifths seen once.

The sequencing input was blood. The source is a human donor in good health. The chain uses TRBV28 and TRBJ1-2; TRBD1 aligns across 8 bases. The CDR3 region is CTSSLPDREKDGYTF. The CDR3 coding sequence is TGTACCAGCAGTTTACCGGACAGGGAAAAGGATGGCTACACCTTC.